This T cell receptor beta chain was sequenced during a study of shared clonotypes between healthy human individuals. The study, taken as a whole, reports: Between a handful of donors, naive CD4 clonotypes were shared at a level of around 5.2%. Deeper or shallower sequencing was expected to change how clonotypes are shared among donors. Sampling included only blood; tissue repertoires likely differ.

In regard to this clone: The target antigen is unknown.

In the naive CD8 group, cells lacked CD45RO and were positively selected for CCR7, so terminally differentiated effector memory CD45RA+ cells were left out. Assay runs were performed at deep level. Generated by immunoSEQ multiplex PCR, the TCRdb table keeps only in-frame clones and is missing some. This table holds about 800,000 clones, 96% found once. The V end was cut by 6 bases, the J end by 4 bases, with 12 bases between. The germline CDR1 and CDR2 sequences are SEHNR and FQNEAQ (reference sequence). The CDR3 is made up of 13 amino acids. Sequenced: naive CD8+ T cells sorted from blood. The receptor comes from a man younger than 45 in good health. This chain uses TRBV7-9 with TRBJ2-5; D may match TRBD1 or TRBD2 (5 bases each). CDR3: CASSDSGTETQYF. The CDR3 DNA is TGTGCCAGCAGTGACTCCGGGACAGAGACCCAGTACTTC.